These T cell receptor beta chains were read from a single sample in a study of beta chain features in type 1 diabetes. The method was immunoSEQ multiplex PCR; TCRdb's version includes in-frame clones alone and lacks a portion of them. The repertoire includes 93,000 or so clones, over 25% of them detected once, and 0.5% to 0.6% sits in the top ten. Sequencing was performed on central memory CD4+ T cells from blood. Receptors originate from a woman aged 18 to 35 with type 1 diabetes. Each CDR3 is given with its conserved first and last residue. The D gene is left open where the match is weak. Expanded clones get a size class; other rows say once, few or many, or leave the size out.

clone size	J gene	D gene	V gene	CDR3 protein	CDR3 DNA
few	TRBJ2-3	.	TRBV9	CASSTEHTDTQYF	TGTGCCAGCTCAACGGAGCACACAGATACGCAGTATTTT
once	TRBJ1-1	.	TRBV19	CASSIKGGLTEAFF	TGTGCCAGTAGTATTAAGGGAGGGCTTACTGAAGCTTTCTTT
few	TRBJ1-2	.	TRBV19	CASSIRRPEEGGYTF	TGTGCCAGTAGTATACGGAGGCCTGAGGAGGGTGGCTACACCTTC
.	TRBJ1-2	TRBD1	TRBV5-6	CASSGTGAYGYTF	TGTGCCAGCAGCGGGACAGGGGCCTATGGCTACACCTTC
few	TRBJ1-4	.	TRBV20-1	CSVGADEKLFF	TGCAGTGTCGGAGCCGATGAAAAACTGTTTTTT
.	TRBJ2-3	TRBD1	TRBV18	CASSPVGQGADTQYF	TGTGCCAGCTCACCTGTTGGGCAGGGGGCAGATACGCAGTATTTT
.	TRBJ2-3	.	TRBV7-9	CASSLGGWTDTQYF	TGTGCCAGCAGCTTAGGAGGGTGGACAGATACGCAGTATTTT
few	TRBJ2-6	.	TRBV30	CASPGHHSGANVLTF	TGTGCCTCTCCGGGACACCACTCTGGGGCCAACGTCCTGACTTTC
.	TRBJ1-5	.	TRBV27	CASSFNGQPQHF	TGTGCCAGCAGCTTTAACGGTCAGCCCCAGCATTTT
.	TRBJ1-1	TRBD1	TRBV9	CASSVEGTGYEAFF	TGTGCCAGCAGCGTAGAAGGGACAGGGTATGAAGCTTTCTTT
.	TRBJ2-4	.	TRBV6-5	CASSYSISVAKNIQYF	TGTGCCAGCAGTTACTCGATCTCGGTAGCCAAAAACATTCAGTACTTC
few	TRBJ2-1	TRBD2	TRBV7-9	CASSPWGLAGVGDEQFF	TGTGCCAGCAGCCCCTGGGGACTAGCGGGAGTCGGTGATGAGCAGTTCTTC
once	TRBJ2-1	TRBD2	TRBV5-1	CASSLIAGEANEQFF	TGCGCCAGCAGTTTAATAGCGGGAGAGGCCAATGAGCAGTTCTTC
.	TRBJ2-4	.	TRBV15	CATSRDGGWGAKNIQYF	TGTGCCACCAGCAGAGACGGCGGGTGGGGTGCCAAAAACATTCAGTACTTC
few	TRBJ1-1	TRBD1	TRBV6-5	CASSYSTGLNTEAFF	TGTGCCAGCAGTTACTCGACAGGGTTGAACACTGAAGCTTTCTTT
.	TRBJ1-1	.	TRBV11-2	CASSLEQGGTEAFF	TGTGCCAGCAGCTTAGAACAGGGTGGCACTGAAGCTTTCTTT
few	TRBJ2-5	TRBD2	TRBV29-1	CSAYQTGRGKTQYF	TGCAGCGCCTATCAAACGGGGAGGGGTAAGACCCAGTACTTC
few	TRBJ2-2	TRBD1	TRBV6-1	CASRQGDTGELFF	TGTGCCAGCAGGCAGGGGGACACCGGGGAGCTGTTTTTT
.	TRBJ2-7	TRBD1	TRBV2	CASSDLGQESYEQYF	TGTGCCAGCAGTGATTTGGGACAGGAGTCCTACGAGCAGTACTTC
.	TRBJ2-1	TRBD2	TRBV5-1	CASSHPWGGNEQFF	TGCGCCAGCAGCCACCCTTGGGGGGGCAATGAGCAGTTCTTC
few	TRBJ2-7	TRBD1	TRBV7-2	CASRNAGTDIYEQYF	TGTGCCAGCAGAAACGCCGGGACAGACATCTACGAGCAGTACTTC
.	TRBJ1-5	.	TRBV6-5	CASSYTANSNQPQHF	TGTGCCAGCAGTTACACAGCCAATAGCAATCAGCCCCAGCATTTT
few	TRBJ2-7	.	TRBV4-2	CASSQGLTTSEQYF	TGTGCCAGCAGCCAAGGTTTGACTACCTCCGAGCAGTACTTC
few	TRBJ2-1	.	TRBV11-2	CASSSLDRGGSYNEQFF	TGTGCCAGCAGCTCACTTGATAGGGGAGGATCCTACAATGAGCAGTTCTTC
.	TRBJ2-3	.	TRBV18	CASSRAGYSTDTQYF	TGTGCCAGCTCTCGCGCGGGCTATTCCACAGATACGCAGTATTTT
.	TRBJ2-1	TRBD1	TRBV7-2	CASSLERNRGNEQFF	TGTGCCAGCAGCTTAGAAAGGAACAGGGGCAATGAGCAGTTCTTC
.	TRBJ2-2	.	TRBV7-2	CASSLTQGAGELFF	TGTGCCAGCAGCTTAACACAGGGAGCCGGGGAGCTGTTTTTT
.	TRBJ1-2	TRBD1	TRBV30	CAWTGGQGRGYTF	TGTGCCTGGACAGGGGGGCAGGGCCGCGGCTACACCTTC
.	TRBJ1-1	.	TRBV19	CASSIDRDTEAFF	TGTGCCAGTAGTATAGATCGGGACACTGAAGCTTTCTTT
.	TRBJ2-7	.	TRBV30	CAWARGAHEQYF	TGTGCCTGGGCCCGCGGGGCCCACGAGCAGTACTTC
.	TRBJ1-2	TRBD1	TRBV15	CATSIKEPDRPYGYTF	TGTGCCACCAGCATAAAGGAACCGGACAGGCCCTATGGCTACACCTTC